The 25 T cell receptor beta chains reported below all come from one sample, sequenced in a study of T cell responses to AZD1222 COVID-19 vaccine. Clones were sequenced by immunoSEQ multiplex PCR, and TCRdb holds only the in-frame ones, with some missing. The data hold tens of thousands of clones, with 90% observed a single time. This material consisted of peripheral blood, taken 28 days after the second AZD1222 dose. The receptors come from an adult who received the AZD1222 COVID-19 vaccine.

This clone was detected once. This rearrangement joins TRBV5-4 to TRBJ1-2; 8 bases are shared with TRBD1. The junction had 3 bases not matched to a gene; V was cut back by 1 base and J by 7 bases. The CDR3 extends over 13 amino acids. Per germline, CDR1 SGHNT and CDR2 YYREEE (reference sequence). As DNA, the CDR3 is TGTGCCAGCAGCTTGAGGACAGGGTTTGGCTACACCTTC. This sequence encodes CASSLRTGFGYTF.

The chain uses TRBV2 and TRBJ2-3, with 11 bases lining up with TRBD1. The CDR3 spans 19 residues. Germline lookup yields CDR1 SNHLY and CDR2 FYNNEI. Unmatched junction bases numbered 11, after V lost 2 bases and J lost 1 base. The CDR3 reads CASSEWGTGGRFGTDTQYF. Here the CDR3 DNA reads TGTGCCAGCAGTGAATGGGGGACAGGGGGTAGGTTTGGCACAGATACGCAGTATTTT.

The rearrangement joins TRBV18 to TRBJ2-5; TRBD2 matches at 9 bases. The CDR3 extends over 15 amino acids. The germline gives CDR1 KGHSH, CDR2 LQKENI. V dropped 3 bases and J dropped 0; count of bases not matched to a gene: 2. CDR3 residues: CASSPSGGNQETQYF. CDR3 in DNA: TGTGCCAGCTCACCGAGCGGGGGGAACCAAGAGACCCAGTACTTC. The full variable domain, with the rest looked up from reference TRBV18 and TRBJ2-5, is NAGVMQNPRHLVRRRGQEARLRCSPMKGHSHVYWYRQLPEEGLKFMVYLQKENIIDESGMPKERFSAEFPKEGPSILRIQQVVRGDSAAYFCASSPSGGNQETQYFGPGTRLLVL.

The V gene is TRBV2, the J gene TRBJ1-6; 10 bases map to TRBD1. Germline V gene data show CDR1 as SNHLY and CDR2 as FYNNEI. V dropped 8 bases and J dropped 9; count of bases not matched to a gene: 4. This CDR3 has 13 amino acids. The CDR3 DNA reads TGTGCCAGCCAGGGACAGGGGTCTTCACCCCTCCACTTT. Translated, it gives CASQGQGSSPLHF.

The chain joins TRBV28 to TRBJ1-4; D call uncertain. Trimming shortened V by 4 bases and J by 5 bases, and 23 bases separated the two germline ends. CDR3 length equals 18 residues. The germline gives CDR1 MDHEN, CDR2 SYDVKM. As DNA, the CDR3 is TGTGCCAGCAGTTGGGCACCAGAGACCGGAGTCGAAAATGAAAAACTGTTTTTT. Translation gives CASSWAPETGVENEKLFF.

This clone was counted only a few times. The V and J genes are TRBV2 and TRBJ2-7, with D perhaps given as TRBD1 or TRBD2 (5 bases each). Germline V gene lookup returns CDR1 SNHLY and CDR2 FYNNEI. V lost 4 bases and J 0 bases, leaving 7 bases between the germline ends. CDR3 length equals 13 residues. The CDR3, as DNA: TGTGCCAGCAGTGGGGACGGCTCCTACGAGCAGTACTTC. It specifies CASSGDGSYEQYF.

The chain combines TRBV18 with TRBJ1-4; D unclear. The V gene's germline CDR1 is KGHSH and CDR2 LQKENI. CDR3 length: 14 amino acids. V was pared by 3 bases and J by 0 bases, with 5 bases between. This CDR3 reads CASSPTPTNEKLFF. In DNA form, the CDR3 reads TGTGCCAGCTCACCTACACCAACTAATGAAAAACTGTTTTTT. The full variable domain, in which reference TRBV18 and TRBJ1-4 provide the parts outside the CDR3, is NAGVMQNPRHLVRRRGQEARLRCSPMKGHSHVYWYRQLPEEGLKFMVYLQKENIIDESGMPKERFSAEFPKEGPSILRIQQVVRGDSAAYFCASSPTPTNEKLFFGSGTQLSVL.

The chain is built from TRBV30 and TRBJ1-5, with D maybe TRBD1 (5 bases). The CDR3 extends over 13 amino acids. Germline V gene sequence: CDR1 GTSNPN, CDR2 SVGIG (reference sequence). The V end lost 2 bases, the J end lost 7 bases, and 12 bases lay between the germline ends. CDR3 loop: CAWSPGDAQPQHF. The CDR3 nucleotides are TGTGCCTGGAGTCCCGGGGACGCCCAGCCCCAGCATTTT.

The J gene is TRBJ2-3, the V gene TRBV12-3 or TRBV12-4; maybe TRBD2 (5 bases). This CDR3 is 12 amino acids long. V was cut by 4 bases and J by 5 bases, with 7 bases left in between. The CDR3 is CASSSGRDTQYF. The CDR3 nucleotides read TGTGCCAGCAGTTCGGGGAGAGATACGCAGTATTTT.

This clone appeared once. This chain uses TRBV19 with TRBJ1-1, with TRBD1 matching 7 bases. Trimming at V came to 4 bases and at J to 5 bases, leaving 13 bases not matched to a gene. From germline, CDR1 is LNHDA and CDR2 SQIVND (reference sequence). The CDR3 covers 16 residues. Here the CDR3 reads CASSTRQGAGRTEAFF. CDR3 sequence (DNA): TGTGCCAGTAGTACCCGACAGGGCGCGGGGAGGACTGAAGCTTTCTTT.

This clone was recorded at least ten times. This sequence joins TRBV6-2 or TRBV6-3 and TRBJ2-7; 7 nucleotides match TRBD2. This CDR3 is built from 13 residues. Trimming removed 0 bases from V and 5 bases from J; junction bases left unmatched: 1. Germline CDR1 and CDR2: MNHEY and SVGEGT. The CDR3: CASSYSGGNEQYF. The CDR3, as DNA: TGTGCCAGCAGTTACTCGGGAGGGAACGAGCAGTACTTC.

This sequence joins TRBV6-5 and TRBJ2-6; TRBD2 might be the D (6 bases). Deletions cut 7 bases from V and 4 bases from J, with 11 bases between. CDR1 is MNHEY, CDR2 SVGAGI, per germline. The CDR3 is 14 residues long. CDR3 DNA sequence: TGTGCCAGCATGAGGGGAGGAGGGGCCAACGTCCTGACTTTC. Encoded protein: CASMRGGGANVLTF.

This clone was recorded once. The chain employs TRBV6-6 and TRBJ1-1; D is unresolved. This CDR3 has 13 amino acids. Between the trimmed V and J ends, which lost 6 bases and 1 base, there was a span of 9 bases. Germline lookup yields CDR1 MNHNY and CDR2 SVGAGI (reference sequence). CDR3 residues: CASSHYENTEAFF. CDR3 nucleotide sequence: TGTGCCAGCAGCCACTATGAGAACACTGAAGCTTTCTTT.

This rearrangement joins TRBV24-1 to TRBJ1-2, with TRBD1 as a possible D gene (5 bases). Germline V CDR1 and CDR2: KGHDR, SFDVKD. V lost 1 base to trimming and J lost 8 bases, with 7 bases between them. CDR3 length: 12 residues. CDR3 sequence: CATSDFGGGYTF. The CDR3 DNA sequence: TGTGCCACCAGTGATTTTGGGGGAGGCTACACCTTC.

In regard to this clone: Other DNA variants within this sample encode the same CDR3. The DNA for the CDR3 is TGTGCCAGCAGTTACCGGGACAACTATGGCTACACCTTC. Translating it yields CASSYRDNYGYTF. The J gene is TRBJ1-2, the V gene TRBV6-2 or TRBV6-3, with D perhaps TRBD1 (5 bases). The CDR3 runs to 13 residues. V lost 2 bases and J lost 2, with 6 bases in between. CDR1 and CDR2 (germline): MNHEY, SVGEGT.

The chain has TRBV28 and TRBJ2-5, with 9 bases that match TRBD2. Per germline, CDR1 MDHEN and CDR2 SYDVKM. Trimming cost V 2 bases and J 5 bases; bases outside gene matches: 9. The CDR3 covers 16 residues. CDR3 sequence reads: CASSLQRGAGVETQYF. The CDR3 nucleotides are TGTGCCAGCAGTTTACAGCGGGGGGCCGGGGTGGAGACCCAGTACTTC.

The chain combines TRBV28 with TRBJ1-2; D ambiguous. This CDR3 contains 13 residues. CDR1 MDHEN and CDR2 SYDVKM come from the germline V gene. V lost 3 bases to trimming and J lost 1 base, with 6 bases between them. The CDR3: CASSLAINYGYTF. The CDR3 DNA reads as TGTGCCAGCAGTTTGGCAATTAACTATGGCTACACCTTC.

The rearrangement links TRBV27 to TRBJ1-1; 8 bases fit TRBD1. The CDR3 runs 17 residues. V lost 5 bases, J lost 4 bases, and 15 bases stayed unmatched. Looked up from germline, CDR1 is MNHEY and CDR2 is SMNVEV (reference sequence). CDR3 DNA sequence: TGTGCCAGCAGTCCTATTCTTTGGACAGGGACCCGCACTGAAGCTTTCTTT. It specifies CASSPILWTGTRTEAFF.

V and J are TRBV6-6 and TRBJ2-1, with D unresolved. Between the trimmed V and J ends, which lost 5 bases and 1 base, there was a span of 9 bases. This CDR3 spans 14 amino acids. Per the germline V gene, CDR1 is MNHNY and CDR2 is SVGAGI (reference sequence). The DNA for the CDR3 is TGTGCCAGCAGTGCCGACAATTCCTACAATGAGCAGTTCTTC. Translating it yields CASSADNSYNEQFF.

This sequence joins TRBV5-4 and TRBJ2-7, with D possibly TRBD2 on 6 matching bases. The CDR3 totals 16 residues. Trimming took 4 bases from V and 6 from J, leaving 23 bases between them. Germline lookup yields CDR1 SGHNT and CDR2 YYREEE (reference sequence). The CDR3 coding sequence is TGTGCCAGCAGCCCGGACCCGGCCGGGAGCGGCAGCGAGCAGTACTTC. Amino acids: CASSPDPAGSGSEQYF.

V is TRBV15 and J is TRBJ2-2; D uncertain. This CDR3 is 12 amino acids long. V lost 7 bases and J lost 3, with 6 bases in between. Germline V gene lookup returns CDR1 LNHNV and CDR2 YYDKDF (reference sequence). CDR3 in amino acids: CATTDDTGELFF. In DNA, the CDR3 is TGTGCCACCACCGACGACACCGGGGAGCTGTTTTTT.

This chain joins TRBV7-6 and TRBJ2-7; 14 nucleotides agree with TRBD2. Unmatched junction bases numbered 6, after V lost 5 bases and J lost 0 bases. The CDR3 covers 17 residues. From germline, CDR1 is SGHVS and CDR2 FNYEAQ. The CDR3 loop reads CASSPGLAGASSYEQYF. CDR3 in DNA: TGTGCCAGCAGCCCGGGACTAGCGGGGGCTAGCTCCTACGAGCAGTACTTC.

The chain is built from TRBV2 and TRBJ1-6; D may be TRBD1 (5 bases). The CDR3 has 13 amino acids. Germline V gene lookup returns CDR1 SNHLY and CDR2 FYNNEI. Trimming removed 4 bases from V and 7 bases from J, with 8 bases in between. CDR3 loop: CASSGRGNSPLHF. The CDR3 DNA reads TGTGCCAGCAGTGGGAGGGGAAATTCACCCCTCCACTTT.

V and J are TRBV7-2 and TRBJ2-5; D perhaps matches TRBD1 (6 bases). The CDR3 covers 16 residues. The germline gives CDR1 SGHTA, CDR2 FQGNSA. V was trimmed by 1 base and J by 4 bases, leaving 16 bases between them. CDR3 nucleotide sequence: TGTGCCAGCAGCTTAGGGGCGGCGAGGGGGTTAGAGACCCAGTACTTC. Its protein is CASSLGAARGLETQYF.

This rearrangement joins TRBV5-3 to TRBJ1-5, with D possibly matching TRBD1 (6 bases). TRBV5-3 is sorted into the ORF group, with uncertain function. V was pared by 4 bases and J by 0 bases, with 17 bases between. The CDR3 loop spans 17 amino acids. CDR3 bases: TGTGCCAGAAGCAAAGACAGGTACGGGACTAGCAATCAGCCCCAGCATTTT. This translates into CARSKDRYGTSNQPQHF.